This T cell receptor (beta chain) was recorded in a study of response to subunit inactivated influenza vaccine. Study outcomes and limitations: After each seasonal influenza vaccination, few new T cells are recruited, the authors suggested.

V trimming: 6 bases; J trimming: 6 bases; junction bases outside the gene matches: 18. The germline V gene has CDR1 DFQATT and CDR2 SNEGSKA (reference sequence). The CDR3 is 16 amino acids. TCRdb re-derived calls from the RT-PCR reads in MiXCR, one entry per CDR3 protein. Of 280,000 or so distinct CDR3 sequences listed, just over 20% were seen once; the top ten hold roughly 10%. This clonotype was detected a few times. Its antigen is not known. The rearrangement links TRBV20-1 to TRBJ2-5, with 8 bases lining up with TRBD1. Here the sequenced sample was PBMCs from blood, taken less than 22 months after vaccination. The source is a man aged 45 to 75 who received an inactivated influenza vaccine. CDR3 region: CSAPPRGWDRRKTQYF. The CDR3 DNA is TGCAGTGCACCTCCCAGGGGCTGGGACAGGAGGAAGACCCAGTACTTC.